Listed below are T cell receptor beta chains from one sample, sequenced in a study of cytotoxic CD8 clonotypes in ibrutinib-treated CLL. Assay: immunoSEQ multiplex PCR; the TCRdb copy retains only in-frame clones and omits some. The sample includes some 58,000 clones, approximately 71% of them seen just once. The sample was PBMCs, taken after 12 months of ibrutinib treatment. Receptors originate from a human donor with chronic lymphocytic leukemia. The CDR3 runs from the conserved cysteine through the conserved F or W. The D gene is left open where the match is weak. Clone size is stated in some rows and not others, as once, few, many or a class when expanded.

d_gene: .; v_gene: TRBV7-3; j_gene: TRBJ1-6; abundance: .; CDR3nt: TGTGCCAGCAGCCACGGGCCTCGCGGGAACAATTCACCCCTCCACTTT; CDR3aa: CASSHGPRGNNSPLHF
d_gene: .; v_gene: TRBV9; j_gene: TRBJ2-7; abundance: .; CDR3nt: TGTGCCAGCAGCGCAGCCGCAGGGAAGGCCTACGAGCAGTACTTC; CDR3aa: CASSAAAGKAYEQYF
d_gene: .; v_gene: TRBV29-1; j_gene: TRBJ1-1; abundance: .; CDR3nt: TGCAGCTTCCGGACCCTGAACACTGAAGCTTTCTTT; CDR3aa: CSFRTLNTEAFF
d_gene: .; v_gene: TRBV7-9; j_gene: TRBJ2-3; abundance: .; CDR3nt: TGTGCCAGCAGCTCGGGTGGTACTAGCACAGATACGCAGTATTTT; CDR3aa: CASSSGGTSTDTQYF
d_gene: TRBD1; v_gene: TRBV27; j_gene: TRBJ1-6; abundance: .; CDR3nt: TGTGCCAGCACCTTAACAGGGGGTAATTCACCCCTCCACTTT; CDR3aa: CASTLTGGNSPLHF
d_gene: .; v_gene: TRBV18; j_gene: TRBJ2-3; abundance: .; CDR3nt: TGTGCCAGCTCACCAGGTCAGTCTAGCGACATCACAGATACGCAGTATTTT; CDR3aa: CASSPGQSSDITDTQYF
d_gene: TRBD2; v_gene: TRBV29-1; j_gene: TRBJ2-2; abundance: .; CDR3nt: TGCAGCACCTATAGCGGGAGGGGGGCCGGGGAGCTGTTTTTT; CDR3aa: CSTYSGRGAGELFF
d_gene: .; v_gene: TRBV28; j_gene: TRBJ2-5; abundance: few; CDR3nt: TGTGCCAGCAGTCCCTCAGGGGCTCGTGGAGAGACCCAGTACTTC; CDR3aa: CASSPSGARGETQYF
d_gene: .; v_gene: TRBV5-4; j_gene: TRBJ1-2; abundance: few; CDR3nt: TGTGCCAGCAGCTCACAGTTGTCGAGGCATGGCTACACCTTC; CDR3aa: CASSSQLSRHGYTF
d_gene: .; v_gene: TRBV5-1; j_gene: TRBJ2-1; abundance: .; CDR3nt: TGCGCCAGCAGCTTGTACGGGAGAGACTTCAATGAGCAGTTCTTC; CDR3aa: CASSLYGRDFNEQFF
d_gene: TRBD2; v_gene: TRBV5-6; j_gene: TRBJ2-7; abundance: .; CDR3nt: TGTGCCAGCAGCCAACGTACTAGCGGGAGGGCCGGCGAGCAGTACTTC; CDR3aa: CASSQRTSGRAGEQYF
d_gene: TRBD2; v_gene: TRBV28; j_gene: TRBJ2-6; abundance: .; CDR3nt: TGTGCCAGCGAAGGGACTAGCGGGAAGGGAGGGGCCAACGTCCTGACTTTC; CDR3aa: CASEGTSGKGGANVLTF
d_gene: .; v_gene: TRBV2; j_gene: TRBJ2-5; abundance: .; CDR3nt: TGTGCCAGCAGTGAACCGGGCTGGGAGACCCAGTACTTC; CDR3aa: CASSEPGWETQYF
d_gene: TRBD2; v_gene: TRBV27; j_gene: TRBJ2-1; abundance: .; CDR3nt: TGTGCCAGCAGTTTATTCCTCCCGGGACTAGCGGGAGGTGAGCAGTTCTTC; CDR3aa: CASSLFLPGLAGGEQFF
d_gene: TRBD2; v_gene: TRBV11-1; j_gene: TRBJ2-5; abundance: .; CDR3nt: TGTGCCAGCAGTGGGATGGGATTGGGACTACCAACACAAGAGACCCAGTACTTC; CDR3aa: CASSGMGLGLPTQETQYF
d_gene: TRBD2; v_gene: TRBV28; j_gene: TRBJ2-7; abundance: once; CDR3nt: TGTGCCAGCAGTGTTAACATCCTAGCGGGAGAATACGAGCAGTACTTC; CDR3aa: CASSVNILAGEYEQYF
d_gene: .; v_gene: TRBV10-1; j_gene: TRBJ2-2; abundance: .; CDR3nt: TGCGCCAGCAGTGGCGAGTTTAACACCGGGGAGCTGTTTTTT; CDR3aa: CASSGEFNTGELFF
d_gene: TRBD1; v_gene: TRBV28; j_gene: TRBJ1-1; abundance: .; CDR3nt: TGTGCCAGCAGTTTATCTGGACAGGGCGGGTGGGAAGCTTTCTTT; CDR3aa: CASSLSGQGGWEAFF
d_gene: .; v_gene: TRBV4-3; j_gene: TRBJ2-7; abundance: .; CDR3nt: TGCGCCAGCAGCCAAGATTTTCGGGGCATCTACGAGCAGTACTTC; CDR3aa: CASSQDFRGIYEQYF
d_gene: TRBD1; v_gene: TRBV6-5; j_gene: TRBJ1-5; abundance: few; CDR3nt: TGTGCCAGCAGGGGACAGATTAATCAGCCCCAGCATTTT; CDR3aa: CASRGQINQPQHF
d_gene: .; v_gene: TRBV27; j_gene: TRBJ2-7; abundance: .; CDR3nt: TGTGCCAGCAGTCCCTCCCCACAGGGTAGCTACGAGCAGTACTTC; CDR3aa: CASSPSPQGSYEQYF
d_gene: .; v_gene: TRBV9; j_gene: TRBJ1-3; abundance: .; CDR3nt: TGTGCCAGCAGCGTTGTGAGCTCTGGAAACACCATATATTTT; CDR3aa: CASSVVSSGNTIYF
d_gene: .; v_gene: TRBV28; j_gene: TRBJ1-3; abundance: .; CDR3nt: TGTGCCAGCCTCTCAAGGGGTCTGGGTGGAAACACCATATATTTT; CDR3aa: CASLSRGLGGNTIYF
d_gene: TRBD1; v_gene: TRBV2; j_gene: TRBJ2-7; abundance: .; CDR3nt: TGTGCCAGCAGTACGGGGACAGGGGTGCACGAGCAGTACTTC; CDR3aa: CASSTGTGVHEQYF
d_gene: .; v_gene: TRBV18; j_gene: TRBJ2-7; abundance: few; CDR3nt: TGTGCCAGCTCACGAGTTGGGGATTCCTACGAGCAGTACTTC; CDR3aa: CASSRVGDSYEQYF
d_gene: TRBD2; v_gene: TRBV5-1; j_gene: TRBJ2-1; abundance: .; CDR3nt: TGCGCCAGTAGGACTAGCGGGAGTATGAATGAGCAGTTCTTC; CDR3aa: CASRTSGSMNEQFF
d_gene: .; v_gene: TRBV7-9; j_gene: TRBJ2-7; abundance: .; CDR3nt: TGTGCCAGCAGTCCCTCAAGGAGTTACGAGCAGTACTTC; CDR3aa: CASSPSRSYEQYF
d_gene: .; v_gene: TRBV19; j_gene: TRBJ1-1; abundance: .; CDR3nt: TGTGCCAGTAGCATACAGGGTTCGAACACTGAAGCTTTCTTT; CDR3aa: CASSIQGSNTEAFF
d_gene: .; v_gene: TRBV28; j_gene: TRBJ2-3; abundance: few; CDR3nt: TGTGCCAGCAGTTTTTGGGCCGAACGGCGGTATTTT; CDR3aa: CASSFWAERRYF
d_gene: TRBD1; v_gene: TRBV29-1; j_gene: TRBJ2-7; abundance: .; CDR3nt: TGCAGCGGTGGGGAAAATGGCAGGGGGCGAATCTTC; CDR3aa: CSGGENGRGRIF
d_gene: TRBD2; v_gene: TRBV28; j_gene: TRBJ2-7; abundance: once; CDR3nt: TGTGCCAGCAGACCAGGACTAGCGGGAGATGTTTTTTTGAACGAGCAGTACTTC; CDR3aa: CASRPGLAGDVFLNEQYF
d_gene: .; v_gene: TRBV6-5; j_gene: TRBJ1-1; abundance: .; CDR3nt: TGTGCCAGCAGGTGGGAGGGGTCGGGAGCTTTCTTT; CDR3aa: CASRWEGSGAFF
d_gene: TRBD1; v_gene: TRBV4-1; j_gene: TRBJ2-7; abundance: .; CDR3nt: TGCGCCAGCAGCCAAACCCCAAGTCGGGACAGTTACTACGAGCAGTACTTC; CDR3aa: CASSQTPSRDSYYEQYF
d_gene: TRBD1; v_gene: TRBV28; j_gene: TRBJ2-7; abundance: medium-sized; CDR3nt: TGTGCCACCTGGGACAGGACCTCAACCTACGAGCAGTACTTC; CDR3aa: CATWDRTSTYEQYF
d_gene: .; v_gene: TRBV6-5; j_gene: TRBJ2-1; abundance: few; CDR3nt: TGTGCCAGCACACAGTACAATGAGCAGTTCTTC; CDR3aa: CASTQYNEQFF